Detailed here is one T cell receptor (beta chain). What it binds is unknown. The CDR3 consists of 20 residues. Unmatched junction bases numbered 13, after V lost 2 bases and J lost 0 bases. Germline V gene sequence: CDR1 MNHNS, CDR2 SASEGT. TCRdb fed the reads into MiXCR, producing one record per CDR3 protein. The table records around 100,000 distinct CDR3 sequences, under 45% of them present only once. This entry comes from a study of T cell repertoires in cytomegalovirus infection. The overall study: Recently identified HLA-C-restricted and well-studied HLA-B-restricted CMV epitopes were used. Shared public TCR beta signatures pointed to both CMV infection and a matching HLA type.

Study results and limitations: In two of eight donors, the top clonotype was HLA-C-restricted CMV-specific.

Sequenced material: CD8+ T cells from cultured PBMCs, taken from culture after CMV antigen stimulation. This chain links TRBV6-1 with TRBJ2-1; 10 positions match TRBD2. This clonotype originated in a human donor in good health (CMV status not recorded). Some clones in this sample may be carry-over from other donors' samples. CDR3 DNA: TGTGCCAGCAGTGAAAAAGCGGGGGGGCCTTCGAGGAGCTCCTACAATGAGCAGTTCTTC. Translated, it gives CASSEKAGGPSRSSYNEQFF.